The 21 T cell receptor beta chains listed next were all sequenced from one sample in a study of beta chain features in type 1 diabetes. Every isolated RNA sample was fully reverse transcribed, so sequencing captured expressed TCRB transcripts. Method: immunoSEQ multiplex PCR; TCRdb's copy keeps in-frame clones and lacks some. The sample has about 250,000 clones, roughly 15% seen once. Sequenced: naive CD4+ T cells from blood. Receptors originate from a woman between 40 and 50 years old in good health.

This clone was seen only a few times. V usage is TRBV6-5 and J usage is TRBJ1-5; 8 bases agree with TRBD1. V lost 6 bases to trimming and J lost 5 bases; unmatched junction nucleotides: 9. In germline, CDR1 is MNHEY, CDR2 SVGAGI. There are 15 residues in the CDR3. The DNA of the CDR3 is TGTGCCAGCAGACGTGGACAGGGCGGGGATCAGCCCCAGCATTTT. Its protein is CASRRGQGGDQPQHF.

This clone appeared a few times. V is TRBV15 and J is TRBJ2-5, with a weak D call TRBD2 (5 bases). Looked up from germline, CDR1 is LNHNV and CDR2 is YYDKDF (reference sequence). There are 16 residues in the CDR3. Between the trimmed V and J ends, which lost 1 base and 4 bases, there was a span of 16 bases. The CDR3 here is CATSRAPGFGRETQYF. CDR3 nucleotides: TGTGCCACCAGCAGAGCGCCGGGGTTTGGTAGAGAGACCCAGTACTTC.

This clone has only a few counts. The rearrangement uses TRBV6-5 and TRBJ1-1, with TRBD1 matching over 10 bases. The germline V gene encodes CDR1 MNHEY and CDR2 SVGAGI. Trimming removed 4 bases from V and 3 bases from J; junction bases left unmatched: 8. This CDR3 is 16 amino acids long. This CDR3 is CASSSGQGNIHTEAFF. Written as DNA, the CDR3 is TGTGCCAGCAGTTCGGGACAGGGGAACATACACACTGAAGCTTTCTTT.

This chain uses TRBV6-5 with TRBJ2-3, with TRBD2 identical over 8 bases. V lost 0 bases, J lost 2 bases, and 4 bases stayed unmatched. CDR3 size: 16 residues. In germline, CDR1 is MNHEY, CDR2 SVGAGI. The CDR3 DNA reads TGTGCCAGCAGTTACTCGGGCGGGGGGCCCACAGATACGCAGTATTTT. Translated, it gives CASSYSGGGPTDTQYF.

This chain connects TRBV9 to TRBJ2-3; 7 nucleotides match TRBD1. V lost 4 bases and J lost 0; bases outside the gene matches: 11. The CDR3 has 17 residues. In germline, CDR1 is SGDLS, CDR2 YYNGEE. CDR3 residues: CASSQTPLDRSTDTQYF. CDR3 coding DNA: TGTGCCAGCAGCCAAACACCCTTGGACAGGAGCACAGATACGCAGTATTTT.

This clone was observed a few times. The chain couples TRBV2 to TRBJ1-1; tentatively, D is TRBD1 (6 bases). Trimming pared 4 bases from V and 2 bases from J, leaving 14 bases between. The germline CDR1 and CDR2 sequences are SNHLY and FYNNEI. This CDR3 region has 15 residues. CDR3 bases: TGTGCCAGCAGTGGGAGCAGGGGAGAAAACACTGAAGCTTTCTTT. This gives the protein CASSGSRGENTEAFF.

This clone was seen only a few times. The chain has TRBV7-6 and TRBJ2-2, with D perhaps TRBD2 (5 bases). The CDR3 spans 15 residues. V was trimmed by 4 bases and J by 6 bases, leaving 15 bases between them. Germline values: CDR1 SGHVS, CDR2 FNYEAQ. The CDR3 region has the DNA TGTGCCAGCAGCTCCTCGGTAGGAGCGGCCGGGGAGCTGTTTTTT. This encodes CASSSSVGAAGELFF.

This clone was seen a handful of times. The CDR3 sequence is CASSPRPSRGQPQHF. The CDR3 coding sequence is TGTGCCAGTAGTCCTCGGCCCTCCAGGGGTCAGCCCCAGCATTTT. The gene calls are TRBV19 and TRBJ1-5, with a tentative D call TRBD1 (6 bases). Germline V lookup: CDR1 LNHDA, CDR2 SQIVND (reference sequence). The CDR3 covers 15 residues. V lost 5 bases, J lost 6 bases, and 17 bases lay in between.

The chain couples TRBV7-2 to TRBJ2-5; 8 bases agree with TRBD1. Judging by the DNA end, TRBJ2-7 fits better; the J call may be wrong. The CDR3 runs 15 residues. Germline values: CDR1 SGHTA, CDR2 FQGNSA. In DNA, the CDR3 is TGTGCCAGCAGCTTAGACCATCACAGGGGGTACGAGCAGTACTTC. Protein sequence: CASSLDHHRGYEQYF.

This clone was seen a few times. The J gene is TRBJ2-7, the V gene TRBV27; 9 nucleotides align to TRBD1. The CDR3 totals 15 residues. CDR1 and CDR2 (germline): MNHEY, SMNVEV (reference sequence). Trimming removed 4 bases from V and 3 bases from J; junction bases left unmatched: 7. As DNA, the CDR3 is TGTGCCAGCAGTTCCCTGGACAGGGGCATCTACGAGCAGTACTTC. Translation: CASSSLDRGIYEQYF.

The CDR3 spells CATSTGGGERDTQYF. CDR3 nucleotide sequence: TGTGCCACCTCAACAGGGGGCGGAGAGAGAGATACGCAGTATTTT. The genes are TRBV2 and TRBJ2-3; 9 bases match TRBD1. The V segment lost 10 bases and the J segment 5 bases; nucleotides outside the gene matches: 13. Looked up from germline, CDR1 is SNHLY and CDR2 is FYNNEI. This CDR3 comprises 15 residues. The complete variable domain, with remaining parts taken from reference TRBV2 and TRBJ2-3, reads EPEVTQTPSHQVTQMGQEVILRCVPISNHLYFYWYRQILGQKVEFLVSFYNNEISEKSEIFDDQFSVERPDGSNFTLKIRSTKLEDSAMYFCATSTGGGERDTQYFGPGTRLTVL.

The chain recombines TRBV19 with TRBJ1-5; a possible D gene is TRBD1 (6 bases). This CDR3 contains 12 residues. Trimming removed 8 bases at V and 4 bases at J, with 9 bases between. Germline V gene data show CDR1 as LNHDA and CDR2 as SQIVND (reference sequence). CDR3 sequence reads: CASQGQNQPQHF. As DNA, the CDR3 is TGTGCCAGTCAGGGGCAGAATCAGCCCCAGCATTTT.

V is TRBV9 and J is TRBJ2-2; 9 bases map to TRBD2. V dropped 0 bases and J dropped 5; count of bases not matched to a gene: 2. The germline CDR1 and CDR2 sequences are SGDLS and YYNGEE. This CDR3 spans 15 amino acids. CDR3 coding DNA: TGTGCCAGCAGCGTAGCGGGACTAGCTACCGGGGAGCTGTTTTTT. Amino acid sequence: CASSVAGLATGELFF.

This clone showed up just a few times. The chain is built from TRBV7-2 and TRBJ1-4; D is perhaps TRBD1 (5 bases). Trimming removed 5 bases from V and 3 bases from J, with 10 bases in between. CDR3 length: 14 amino acids. Germline-derived CDR1 and CDR2 are SGHTA and FQGNSA. CDR3 protein: CASSRDSSNEKLFF. The CDR3 coding sequence is TGTGCCAGCAGCAGAGACAGCTCTAATGAAAAACTGTTTTTT. Combining the CDR3 with reference TRBV7-2 and TRBJ1-4 gives the whole variable domain GAGVSQSPSNKVTEKGKDVELRCDPISGHTALYWYRQSLGQGLEFLIYFQGNSAPDKSGLPSDRFSAERTGGSVSTLTIQRTQQEDSAVYLCASSRDSSNEKLFFGSGTQLSVL.

In this sample, this clone turned up a few times. The V call is TRBV18, the J call TRBJ2-6; D is ambiguous. Germline CDR1 reads KGHSH; CDR2 reads LQKENI. With 2 bases removed from V and 3 bases from J, the gap between germline ends came to 8 bases. There are 15 residues in the CDR3. The CDR3 sequence is CASSPLARGANVLTF. In DNA form, the CDR3 reads TGTGCCAGCTCACCATTGGCTCGTGGGGCCAACGTCCTGACTTTC.

This clone was seen a handful of times. The chain joins TRBV9 to TRBJ2-3; TRBD2 agrees at 8 bases. The CDR3 covers 16 residues. Germline V gives CDR1 SGDLS, CDR2 YYNGEE. The J segment lost 8 bases and the V segment lost 0 bases, leaving 11 bases of the junction unmatched. The CDR3 bases are TGTGCCAGCAGCGTAGTGGCGGGGGGCCTCCCAGGTACGCAGTATTTT. As protein: CASSVVAGGLPGTQYF.

The gene calls are TRBV11-2 and TRBJ2-5; 8 bases fit TRBD1. The J call may be in error: the DNA end matches TRBJ2-7 better. There are 13 residues in the CDR3. Per germline, CDR1 SGHAT and CDR2 FQNNGV. CDR3 sequence: CATRTGFPYEQYF. The CDR3 DNA reads TGTGCCACCCGGACAGGGTTTCCCTACGAGCAGTACTTC.

In its sample, this clone was seen a few times. This CDR3 reads CASSEVRDRKNIQYF. The DNA for the CDR3 is TGTGCCAGCAGTGAGGTTCGGGACAGGAAAAACATTCAGTACTTC. This sequence joins TRBV6-1 and TRBJ2-4; 8 positions match TRBD1. The CDR3 contains 15 residues. CDR1 is MNHNS and CDR2 is SASEGT in the germline V gene. With 3 bases clipped from V and 4 bases from J, the junction kept 5 bases outside the gene matches.

This clone was recorded a few times. This sequence joins TRBV7-6 and TRBJ2-5, with TRBD2 identical over 9 bases. This CDR3 region has 15 residues. Unmatched junction bases numbered 6, after V lost 3 bases and J lost 4 bases. The V gene's germline CDR1 is SGHVS and CDR2 FNYEAQ. The CDR3 sequence: CASSLISGGGETQYF. As DNA, the CDR3 is TGTGCCAGCAGCTTGATTAGCGGGGGAGGAGAGACCCAGTACTTC.

In this sample, this clone turned up a few times. The rearrangement uses TRBV10-3 and TRBJ1-5; 10 bases agree with TRBD1. Germline V lookup: CDR1 ENHRY, CDR2 SYGVKD. V was pared by 0 bases and J by 6 bases, with 5 bases of the junction left unmatched. This CDR3 comprises 16 residues. The CDR3 DNA reads TGTGCCATCAGTGAGTCAAGGACAGGGGGAGGTCAGCCCCAGCATTTT. It translates to CAISESRTGGGQPQHF.

The chain combines TRBV18 with TRBJ2-3; 8 nucleotides align to TRBD2. Trimming removed 1 base from V and 1 base from J; junction bases left unmatched: 4. Germline V gene data show CDR1 as KGHSH and CDR2 as LQKENI. The CDR3 has 16 residues. CDR3 loop: CASSPLSGGRTDTQYF. CDR3 nucleotide sequence: TGTGCCAGCTCACCACTCAGCGGGGGCCGCACAGATACGCAGTATTTT.